Presented here are 7 T cell receptor beta chains from one specimen sequenced in a study of blood T cells in healthy people across ages. Primers used in a second PCR of roughly 7 to 11 cycles were a sample-barcoded 5' primer and a J-beta primer mix. TCRdb re-called the 5' RACE reads with MiXCR, one entry per CDR3 protein. The sample has 700,000 to 1,000,000 distinct CDR3 sequences; under 55% are singletons. Sequencing was performed on blood. The receptors stem from a man in his 60s in good health.

The gene calls are TRBV29-1 and TRBJ2-5, with D unresolved. Per germline, CDR1 SQVTM and CDR2 ANQGSEA. The V and J ends lost 4 bases and 11 bases respectively, with 14 bases between them. CDR3 length equals 11 residues. CDR3: CSVGSVSKQYF. In nucleotides, the CDR3 is TGCAGCGTTGGGAGTGTATCCAAGCAGTACTTC. Using reference TRBV29-1 and TRBJ2-5 for the parts outside the CDR3, the full variable domain is SAVISQKPSRDICQRGTSLTIQCQVDSQVTMMFWYRQQPGQSLTLIATANQGSEATYESGFVIDKFPISRPNLTFSTLTVSNMSPEDSSIYLCSVGSVSKQYFGPGTRLLVL.

The gene calls are TRBV15 and TRBJ1-1; D gene uncertain. Germline V lookup: CDR1 LNHNV, CDR2 YYDKDF (reference sequence). Trimming took 0 bases from V and 1 from J, leaving 6 bases between them. CDR3 size: 14 residues. CDR3 nucleotide sequence: TGTGCCACCAGCAGAGATGGCAAGAACACTGAAGCTTTCTTT. Translating it yields CATSRDGKNTEAFF. The complete variable domain, with remaining parts taken from reference TRBV15 and TRBJ1-1, reads DAMVIQNPRYQVTQFGKPVTLSCSQTLNHNVMYWYQQKSSQAPKLLFHYYDKDFNNEADTPDNFQSRRPNTSFCFLDIRSPGLGDTAMYLCATSRDGKNTEAFFGQGTRLTVV.

This clonotype occurred a few times. V gene TRBV2 combines with J gene TRBJ1-2; D is undetermined. Trimming took off 4 bases at V and 1 base at J, with 7 bases between the two ends. Germline V lookup: CDR1 SNHLY, CDR2 FYNNEI. The CDR3 is 13 residues long. The CDR3 spells CASSGGLNYGYTF. The CDR3 coding sequence is TGTGCCAGCAGTGGCGGACTTAACTATGGCTACACCTTC.

This clonotype was counted between two and nine times. The chain combines TRBV27 with TRBJ1-5, with D perhaps TRBD1 (5 bases). The germline gives CDR1 MNHEY, CDR2 SMNVEV (reference sequence). V shed 3 bases and J shed 3 bases, with 9 bases lying between them. The CDR3 length is 14 residues. CDR3 sequence reads: CASSFQGSNQPQHF. The DNA for the CDR3 is TGTGCCAGCAGTTTTCAGGGATCCAATCAGCCCCAGCATTTT.

The chain is built from TRBV6-2 or TRBV6-3 and TRBJ1-6, with TRBD1 identical over 7 bases. Germline CDR1 and CDR2: MNHEY and SVGEGT. Losses at the gene ends were 6 bases for V and 7 bases for J; bases not matched to a gene: 9. The CDR3 covers 15 residues. CDR3 sequence reads: CASRNGQAPNSPLHF. CDR3 coding DNA: TGTGCCAGCAGAAATGGACAGGCCCCAAATTCACCCCTCCACTTT.

The gene calls are TRBV10-2 and TRBJ2-7; 7 nucleotides agree with TRBD2. The better agreement between TRBJ2-5 and the DNA end casts doubt on the J call. The CDR3 is 14 residues long. Germline V lookup: CDR1 WSHSY, CDR2 SAAADI. CDR3 nucleotides: TGCGCCAGCATTTCAGCGGGGAGCGGAGCGACCCAGTACTTC. Encoded protein: CASISAGSGATQYF.

The genes are TRBV7-2 and TRBJ2-6; TRBD2 is a possible D gene (7 bases). CDR1 SGHTA and CDR2 FQGNSA come from the germline V gene. Trimming pared 4 bases from V and 0 bases from J, leaving 10 bases between. The CDR3 runs to 16 residues. CDR3 nucleotides: TGTGCCAGCAGCTGGGGGGGCCGCTCTGGGGCCAACGTCCTGACTTTC. As protein: CASSWGGRSGANVLTF.